This T cell receptor (beta chain) is drawn from a study of blood T cell repertoires in COVID-19. Study information: Whether acute or convalescent, the COVID-19 samples came from the United States, Italy and Spain. T cells, B-cell-depleted T cells, or PBMCs supplied cDNA or gDNA.

The germline V gene encodes CDR1 MNHEY and CDR2 SMNVEV (reference sequence). This CDR3 spans 15 amino acids. V was cut by 6 bases and J by 7 bases, with 21 bases left in between. Study processing details: Reference gene primer amplification gave nucleated cell count estimates. Generated by immunoSEQ multiplex PCR, the TCRdb table keeps only in-frame clones and is missing some. V and J calls and clone size are those listed in that table; D and trimming were worked out from the DNA. The sample shows 100,000 to 150,000 clones, roughly four fifths of them seen only once. The specimen sequenced was peripheral blood. This TCR came from a man aged 55 to 70 with acute or convalescent COVID-19. The chain joins TRBV27 to TRBJ1-1; no definite D call. CDR3 DNA: TGTGCCAGCAGGACCCCTGCTAAGGGTAGCGGTGAAGCTTTCTTT. Protein: CASRTPAKGSGEAFF.